Listed here are 21 T cell receptor beta chains from one sample, sequenced in a study of blood T cell repertoires in COVID-19. The table came from immunoSEQ multiplex PCR; TCRdb's copy has only in-frame clones and leaves some out. This table holds about 190,000 clones, 80% to 90% found once. The sample taken for sequencing was peripheral blood. These receptors came from a man aged 25-45 years with acute or convalescent COVID-19.

The chain couples TRBV30 to TRBJ2-3; TRBD2 aligns across 9 bases. Per the germline V gene, CDR1 is GTSNPN and CDR2 is SVGIG (reference sequence). The CDR3 runs to 15 residues. V trimming: 1 base; J trimming: 1 base; junction bases outside the gene matches: 3. CDR3 DNA: TGTGCCTGGAGTGATAAGCGGGGGGGCACAGATACGCAGTATTTT. It encodes CAWSDKRGGTDTQYF.

The chain combines TRBV11-3 with TRBJ2-4; D uncertain. Trimming took 0 bases from V and 6 from J, leaving 15 bases between them. Germline CDR1 reads SGHNT; CDR2 reads YENEEA. The CDR3 spans 16 residues. CDR3 coding DNA: TGTGCCAGCAGCTTAGATCAGGTGAGTAAGTTAAACATTCAGTACTTC. It specifies CASSLDQVSKLNIQYF.

The genes are TRBV11-2 and TRBJ1-1, with D maybe TRBD1 (5 bases). This CDR3 contains 13 residues. Germline CDR1 and CDR2: SGHAT and FQNNGV. The V end was cut by 5 bases, the J end by 5 bases, with 12 bases between. The CDR3 bases are TGTGCCAGCAGCCCTTTTGGGGGGACTGAAGCTTTCTTT. Its translation: CASSPFGGTEAFF.

CDR3 in DNA: TGCGCCAGCAGCTTGGCTCCCGGGGGTACGCAGTATTTT. This gives the protein CASSLAPGGTQYF. The chain links TRBV5-1 to TRBJ2-3, with D maybe TRBD2 (6 bases). V dropped 0 bases and J dropped 8 bases, with 10 bases sitting between them. This CDR3 comprises 13 residues. The germline CDR1 and CDR2 sequences are SGHRS and YFSETQ. Combining the CDR3 with reference TRBV5-1 and TRBJ2-3 gives the whole variable domain KAGVTQTPRYLIKTRGQQVTLSCSPISGHRSVSWYQQTPGQGLQFLFEYFSETQRNKGNFPGRFSGRQFSNSRSEMNVSTLELGDSALYLCASSLAPGGTQYFGPGTRLTVL.

This chain joins TRBV11-2 and TRBJ1-1; a weak D match, TRBD1 (5 bases). CDR3 length: 12 residues. V dropped 2 bases and J dropped 4 bases, with 5 bases sitting between them. Germline V gene data show CDR1 as SGHAT and CDR2 as FQNNGV. The CDR3, as DNA: TGTGCCAGCAGCTTACAGGGCACTGAAGCTTTCTTT. This codes for CASSLQGTEAFF.

The chain uses TRBV28 and TRBJ2-1, with unresolved D. There are 11 residues in the CDR3. Trimming took 1 base from V and 9 from J, leaving 4 bases between them. CDR1 is MDHEN and CDR2 is SYDVKM in the germline V gene. CDR3 amino acids: CASSLYSEQFF. In DNA, the CDR3 is TGTGCCAGCAGTTTATATAGTGAGCAGTTCTTC.

The rearrangement uses TRBV5-1 and TRBJ1-2; D is ambiguous. This CDR3 comprises 12 residues. Germline CDR1 is SGHRS and CDR2 is YFSETQ. The V gene lost 0 bases and the J gene lost 8 bases, with 8 bases spanning the gap. The CDR3 reads CASSLGQFGYTF. In DNA form, the CDR3 reads TGCGCCAGCAGCTTGGGGCAATTCGGCTACACCTTC. Drawing the rest from reference TRBV5-1 and TRBJ1-2, the complete variable domain is KAGVTQTPRYLIKTRGQQVTLSCSPISGHRSVSWYQQTPGQGLQFLFEYFSETQRNKGNFPGRFSGRQFSNSRSEMNVSTLELGDSALYLCASSLGQFGYTFGSGTRLTVV.

In this sample, this clone turned up once. The gene calls are TRBV28 and TRBJ1-4, with D possibly matching TRBD1 (5 bases). Germline loops: CDR1 MDHEN, CDR2 SYDVKM. CDR3 length: 13 amino acids. Trimming cost V 5 bases and J 4 bases, with 8 bases left between them. In DNA, the CDR3 is TGTGCCAGCAGTGTGGGGCTTAATGAAAAACTGTTTTTT. It codes for CASSVGLNEKLFF.

The chain recombines TRBV6-5 with TRBJ2-7; 10 nucleotides agree with TRBD1. CDR3 size: 14 residues. V was pared by 5 bases and J by 6 bases, with 7 bases of the junction left unmatched. In germline, CDR1 is MNHEY, CDR2 SVGAGI. The CDR3 DNA is TGTGCCAGCAGTCGGGACAGGGGACGTCCCGAGCAGTACTTC. This gives the protein CASSRDRGRPEQYF.

About this clone itself: Different DNA sequences within this sample yield the same CDR3. The chain carries TRBV9 and TRBJ1-2; TRBD1 matches 8 bases. J gave up 5 bases and V 3 bases, and 3 bases lay outside the gene matches. The germline V gene has CDR1 SGDLS and CDR2 YYNGEE. The CDR3 loop spans 13 amino acids. The DNA for the CDR3 is TGTGCCAGCAGCGCACAGGGGGTTTATGGCTACACCTTC. Amino acids: CASSAQGVYGYTF. The full variable domain, completed using reference TRBV9 and TRBJ1-2, is DSGVTQTPKHLITATGQRVTLRCSPRSGDLSVYWYQQSLDQGLQFLIQYYNGEERAKGNILERFSAQQFPDLHSELNLSSLELGDSALYFCASSAQGVYGYTFGSGTRLTVV.

The chain joins TRBV30 to TRBJ2-2, with D uncertain. V lost 0 bases and J lost 6, with 5 bases in between. Germline CDR1 and CDR2: GTSNPN and SVGIG (reference sequence). This CDR3 region has 12 residues. CDR3 DNA: TGTGCCTGGAGTGTAGCTGCCGGGGAGCTGTTTTTT. Protein sequence: CAWSVAAGELFF.

This chain joins TRBV7-9 and TRBJ1-1; D remains ambiguous. Per germline, CDR1 SEHNR and CDR2 FQNEAQ (reference sequence). The CDR3 spans 13 residues. The ends were cut back, 5 bases at V and 1 base at J, with 8 bases in the middle. In DNA, the CDR3 is TGTGCCAGCAGCCCGTTGTGGAACACTGAAGCTTTCTTT. This sequence encodes CASSPLWNTEAFF.

This chain uses TRBV27 with TRBJ2-6; 8 bases match TRBD1. Germline assignment: CDR1 MNHEY and CDR2 SMNVEV (reference sequence). The V and J ends lost 6 bases and 2 bases, in that order; junction bases with no gene match: 9. The CDR3 consists of 17 residues. The CDR3 loop reads CASRGYHRGAGANVLTF. The CDR3, as DNA: TGTGCCAGCAGGGGATACCACAGGGGGGCTGGGGCCAACGTCCTGACTTTC.

The chain is built from TRBV3-1 (or the pseudogene TRBV3-2) and TRBJ2-3, with D possibly TRBD2 on 6 matching bases. This CDR3 has 14 residues. V was clipped by 5 bases and J by 5 bases, with 14 bases between them. The germline V gene has CDR1 LGHDT and CDR2 YNNKEL (reference sequence). CDR3 bases: TGTGCCAGCAGCGTGGCGGGGCCGGTAGATACGCAGTATTTT. Its translation: CASSVAGPVDTQYF.

This clone was detected only once. This chain uses TRBV19 with TRBJ1-5; weak D call: TRBD1 (5 bases). This CDR3 comprises 14 residues. Germline lookup yields CDR1 LNHDA and CDR2 SQIVND (reference sequence). The germline V and J ends were trimmed by 5 bases and 9 bases, with 17 bases remaining between them. The CDR3 nucleotides read TGTGCCAGTAGTTCAGACAGCTCCCGCGGGCCCCAGCATTTT. This codes for CASSSDSSRGPQHF.

This clone was picked up one time. The chain recombines TRBV27 with TRBJ2-7; a weak D match, TRBD1 (5 bases). The CDR3 spans 14 residues. The germline V gene has CDR1 MNHEY and CDR2 SMNVEV (reference sequence). Trimming left V 3 bases short and J 4 bases short, with 13 bases between. CDR3 nucleotide sequence: TGTGCCAGCAGTTTGTTCGGACAAGAATACGAGCAGTACTTC. Amino acid sequence: CASSLFGQEYEQYF.

This clone was seen only a few times. V and J are TRBV28 and TRBJ2-7; TRBD2 matches 9 bases. The CDR3 is 16 amino acids. Germline lookup yields CDR1 MDHEN and CDR2 SYDVKM. The V and J ends lost 4 bases and 6 bases, in that order; junction bases with no gene match: 13. The CDR3 DNA follows: TGTGCCAGCAGTTCCATTCCGCTAGCGGGAAGACCCGAGCAGTACTTC. Amino acids: CASSSIPLAGRPEQYF.

The V gene is TRBV7-3, the J gene TRBJ2-7, with 8 bases aligning to TRBD2. The CDR3 is 14 amino acids. Germline loops: CDR1 SGHTA, CDR2 FQGTGA. V gave up 3 bases and J gave up 0 bases; unmatched junction bases: 1. The CDR3 sequence is CASSLGLDSYEQYF. The CDR3, as DNA: TGTGCCAGCAGCTTGGGACTAGACTCCTACGAGCAGTACTTC.

The V gene is TRBV6-5, the J gene TRBJ1-1, with D perhaps TRBD1 (6 bases). This CDR3 region has 14 residues. The germline gives CDR1 MNHEY, CDR2 SVGAGI. Trimming took off 8 bases at V and 1 base at J, with 14 bases between the two ends. CDR3 amino acids: CASGLRGRNTEAFF. CDR3 in DNA: TGTGCCAGCGGGCTCAGGGGTCGGAACACTGAAGCTTTCTTT.

In nucleotides, the CDR3 is TGTGCCAGTACCTATACAGGTTATAGCAATCAGCCCCAGCATTTT. Translating gives CASTYTGYSNQPQHF. The chain employs TRBV19 and TRBJ1-5; possible D gene TRBD1, 5 bases. Germline V CDR1 and CDR2: LNHDA, SQIVND (reference sequence). This CDR3 is built from 15 residues. With 7 bases removed from V and 0 bases from J, the gap between germline ends came to 13 bases.

The chain links TRBV7-2 to TRBJ2-4; D possibly corresponds to TRBD1 (6 bases). With 4 bases removed from V and 2 bases from J, the gap between germline ends came to 12 bases. The CDR3 is 15 residues long. CDR1 and CDR2 from the germline V gene are SGHTA and FQGNSA. The CDR3 DNA sequence: TGTGCCAGCAGCTCGCAGGGGCTAACCAAAAACATTCAGTACTTC. It specifies CASSSQGLTKNIQYF. The full variable domain, rest sourced from reference TRBV7-2 and TRBJ2-4, is GAGVSQSPSNKVTEKGKDVELRCDPISGHTALYWYRQSLGQGLEFLIYFQGNSAPDKSGLPSDRFSAERTGGSVSTLTIQRTQQEDSAVYLCASSSQGLTKNIQYFGAGTRLSVL.